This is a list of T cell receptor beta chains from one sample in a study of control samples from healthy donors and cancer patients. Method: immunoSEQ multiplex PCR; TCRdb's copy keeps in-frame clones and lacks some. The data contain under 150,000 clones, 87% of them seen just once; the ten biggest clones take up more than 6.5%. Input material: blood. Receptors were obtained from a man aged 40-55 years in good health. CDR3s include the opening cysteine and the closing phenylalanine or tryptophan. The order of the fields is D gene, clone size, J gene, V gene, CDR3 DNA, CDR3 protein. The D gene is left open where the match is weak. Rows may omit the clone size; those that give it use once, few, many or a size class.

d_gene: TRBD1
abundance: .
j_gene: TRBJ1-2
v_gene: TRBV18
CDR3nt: TGTGCCAGCTCACGGACAGGTCTAGGTGGCTACACCTTC
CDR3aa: CASSRTGLGGYTF

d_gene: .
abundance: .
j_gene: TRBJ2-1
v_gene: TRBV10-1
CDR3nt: TGCGCCAGCAGTGATCTGGGGACAAAATACAATGAGCAGTTCTTC
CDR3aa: CASSDLGTKYNEQFF

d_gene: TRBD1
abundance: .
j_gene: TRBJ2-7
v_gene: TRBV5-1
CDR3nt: TGCGCCAGCAGCTTGCGGGGACAGCCCTACGAGCAGTACTTC
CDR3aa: CASSLRGQPYEQYF

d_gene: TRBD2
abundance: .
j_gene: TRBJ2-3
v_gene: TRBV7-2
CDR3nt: TGTGCCAGCAGCTTAGGACTAGCGGGTGGCACAGATACGCAGTATTTT
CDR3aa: CASSLGLAGGTDTQYF

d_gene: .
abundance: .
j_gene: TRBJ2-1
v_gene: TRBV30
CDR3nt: TGTGCCTGGGGGGCCCTCGGGACAACCTACAATGAGCAGTTCTTC
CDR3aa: CAWGALGTTYNEQFF

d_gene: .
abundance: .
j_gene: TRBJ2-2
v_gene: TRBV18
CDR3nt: TGTGCCAGCTCACCGGCCGCGTATAACACCGGGGAGCTGTTTTTT
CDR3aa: CASSPAAYNTGELFF

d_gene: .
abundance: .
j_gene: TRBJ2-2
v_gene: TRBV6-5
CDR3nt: TGTGCCAGCAGTTACCGGCAGGGCCGAACCGGGGAGCTGTTTTTT
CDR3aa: CASSYRQGRTGELFF

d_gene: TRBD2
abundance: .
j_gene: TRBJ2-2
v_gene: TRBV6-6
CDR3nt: TGTGCCAGCACCTTACATCGAGCGGGGGGTACCGGGGAGCTGTTTTTT
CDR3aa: CASTLHRAGGTGELFF

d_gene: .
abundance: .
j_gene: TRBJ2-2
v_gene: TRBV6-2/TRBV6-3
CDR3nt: TGTGCCAGCAGTTACACGGAGAGTTACACCGGGGAGCTGTTTTTT
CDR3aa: CASSYTESYTGELFF

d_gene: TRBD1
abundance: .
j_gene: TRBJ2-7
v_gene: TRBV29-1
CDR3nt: TGCAGCGTTAGTACAGGGGCCTACGAGCAGTACTTC
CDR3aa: CSVSTGAYEQYF

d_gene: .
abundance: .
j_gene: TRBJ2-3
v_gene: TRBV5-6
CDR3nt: TGTGCCAGCAGCTTGGGGTGGGATACGCAGTATTTT
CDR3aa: CASSLGWDTQYF

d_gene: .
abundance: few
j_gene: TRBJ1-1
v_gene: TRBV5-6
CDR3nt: TGTGCCAGCAGCTTTGGAGGGGCGAACACTGAAGCTTTCTTT
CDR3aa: CASSFGGANTEAFF

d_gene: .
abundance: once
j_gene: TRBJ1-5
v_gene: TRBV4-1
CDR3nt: TGCGCCAGCAGCCAAGAGGGGGGGTATCAGCCCCAGCATTTT
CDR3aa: CASSQEGGYQPQHF

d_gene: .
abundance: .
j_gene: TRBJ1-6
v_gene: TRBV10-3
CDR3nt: TGTGCCATCAGTGAGCCTGGGGCAGGGCCGGGGAATTCACCCCTCCACTTT
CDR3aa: CAISEPGAGPGNSPLHF

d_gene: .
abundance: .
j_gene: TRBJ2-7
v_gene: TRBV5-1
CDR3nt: TGCGCCAGCAGCTTGGGGGCCTCTGGGCGGAACTACGAGCAGTACTTC
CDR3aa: CASSLGASGRNYEQYF

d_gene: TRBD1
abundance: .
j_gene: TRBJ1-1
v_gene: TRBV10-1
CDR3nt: TGCGCCAGCAGTGGACGCCAAGGGGGCCGGACTGAAGCTTTCTTT
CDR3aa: CASSGRQGGRTEAFF

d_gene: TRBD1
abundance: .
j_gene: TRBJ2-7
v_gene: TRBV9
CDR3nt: TGTGCCAGCAGCGGAATCGAGGGGACAGGCCTTGTATTC
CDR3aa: CASSGIEGTGLVF

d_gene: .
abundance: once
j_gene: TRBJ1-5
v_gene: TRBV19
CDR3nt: TGTGCCAGTAGTATCGTTTTGGGAGAAGAGGCCCTATTTAGTAGCAATCAGCCCCAGCATTTT
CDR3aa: CASSIVLGEEALFSSNQPQHF

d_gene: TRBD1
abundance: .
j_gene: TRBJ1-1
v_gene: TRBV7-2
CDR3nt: TGTGCCAGCAGCTCAGAGGGACAGGGGGCGCTGGGTCGAGCTTTCTTT
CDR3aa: CASSSEGQGALGRAFF

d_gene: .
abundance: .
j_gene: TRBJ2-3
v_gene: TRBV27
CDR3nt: TGTGCCAGCAGTTTATGGGCAGGAACCCATCCTAGCACAGATACGCAGTATTTT
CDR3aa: CASSLWAGTHPSTDTQYF

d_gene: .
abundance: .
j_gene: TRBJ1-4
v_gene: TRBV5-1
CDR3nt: TGCGCCAGCAGCCATGGGACGGAGAATGAAAAACTGTTTTTT
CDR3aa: CASSHGTENEKLFF

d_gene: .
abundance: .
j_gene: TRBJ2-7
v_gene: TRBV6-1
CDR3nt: TGTGCCAGCAGTGAAGGACTAGGGCCCTACGAGCAGTACTTC
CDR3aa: CASSEGLGPYEQYF

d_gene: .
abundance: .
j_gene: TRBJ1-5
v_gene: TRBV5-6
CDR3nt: TGTGCCAGCAGCTTTAGGACAGGCAATCAGCCCCAGCATTTT
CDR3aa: CASSFRTGNQPQHF

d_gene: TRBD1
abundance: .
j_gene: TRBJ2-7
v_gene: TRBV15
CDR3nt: TGTGCCACACGAAAAGACAGGGGGACTTACGAGCAGTACTTC
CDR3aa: CATRKDRGTYEQYF

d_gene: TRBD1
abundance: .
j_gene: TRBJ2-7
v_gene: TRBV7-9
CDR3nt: TGTGCCAGCACCCTAGGGGGCCTAGCAGGCTACGAGCAGTACTTC
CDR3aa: CASTLGGLAGYEQYF

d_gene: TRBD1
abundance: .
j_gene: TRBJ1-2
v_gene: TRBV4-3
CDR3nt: TGCGCCAGCAGCCAATCGGGGACAGGGGGCTATGGCTACACCTTC
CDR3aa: CASSQSGTGGYGYTF

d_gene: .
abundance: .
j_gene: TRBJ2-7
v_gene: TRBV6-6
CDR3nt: TGTGCCAGCAGCTTGGACAACTACGAGCAGTACTTC
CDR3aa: CASSLDNYEQYF

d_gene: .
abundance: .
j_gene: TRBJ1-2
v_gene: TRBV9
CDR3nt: TGTGCCAGCAGCGGCGGGCGGGGGGCTCGCGGCTACACCTTC
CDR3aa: CASSGGRGARGYTF

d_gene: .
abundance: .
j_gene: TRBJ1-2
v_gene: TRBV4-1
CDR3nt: TGCGCCAGCAGCCAAGGATCACAGGGTCTCTATGGCTACACCTTC
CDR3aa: CASSQGSQGLYGYTF

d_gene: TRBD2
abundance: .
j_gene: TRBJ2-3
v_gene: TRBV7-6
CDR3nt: TGTGCCAGCAGCTGGCCGAGGGTCGCTAGCGGGGGGGATTACACAGATACGCAGTATTTT
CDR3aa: CASSWPRVASGGDYTDTQYF

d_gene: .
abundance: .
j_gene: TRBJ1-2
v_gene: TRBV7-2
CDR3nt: TGTGCCAGCAGCTTAGGAGGGCACGACTATGGCTACACCTTC
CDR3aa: CASSLGGHDYGYTF

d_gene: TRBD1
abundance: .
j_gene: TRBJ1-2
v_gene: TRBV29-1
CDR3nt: TGCAGCGTCTCGTTACAGGGGCCCTATGGCTACACCTTC
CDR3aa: CSVSLQGPYGYTF

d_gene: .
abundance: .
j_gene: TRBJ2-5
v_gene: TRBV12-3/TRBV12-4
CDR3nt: TGTGCCAGCAGTTTAGATCAAGAGACCCAGTACTTC
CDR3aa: CASSLDQETQYF

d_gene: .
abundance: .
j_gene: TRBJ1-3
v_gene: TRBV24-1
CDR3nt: TGTGCCACCAGTGAAGCCTCTGGCGAATACATATATTTT
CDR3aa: CATSEASGEYIYF

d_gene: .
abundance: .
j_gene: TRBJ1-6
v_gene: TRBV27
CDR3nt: TGTGCCAGCAGTTTTTTGGGTAGGGGCTCACCCCTCCACTTT
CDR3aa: CASSFLGRGSPLHF

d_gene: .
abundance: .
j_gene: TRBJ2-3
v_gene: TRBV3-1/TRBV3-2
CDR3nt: TGTGCCAGCAGCCAAGGTGAATTTATCGGTTTCACAGATACGCAGTATTTT
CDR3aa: CASSQGEFIGFTDTQYF

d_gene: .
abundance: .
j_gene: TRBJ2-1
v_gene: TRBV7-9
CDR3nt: TGTGCCAGCAGTCACAGGGTAGTCAATGAGCAGTTCTTC
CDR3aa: CASSHRVVNEQFF

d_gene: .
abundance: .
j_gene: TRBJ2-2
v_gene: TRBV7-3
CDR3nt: TGTGCCAGCAGCTTAACGCTAACCGGGGAGCTGTTTTTT
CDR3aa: CASSLTLTGELFF

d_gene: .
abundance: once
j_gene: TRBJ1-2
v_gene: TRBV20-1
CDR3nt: TGCAGTGCTAGTCTGGCGAACCCAGCTAACTATGGCTACACCTTC
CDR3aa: CSASLANPANYGYTF

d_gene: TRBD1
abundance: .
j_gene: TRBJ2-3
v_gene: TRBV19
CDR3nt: TGTGCCAGTAGTAGCGACAGGGTTACAGATACGCAGTATTTT
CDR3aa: CASSSDRVTDTQYF

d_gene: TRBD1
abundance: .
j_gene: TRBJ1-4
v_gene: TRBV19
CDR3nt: TGTGCCAGTAGTCTCAACGCAATCAGGGGGGCAACTAATGAAAAACTGTTTTTT
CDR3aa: CASSLNAIRGATNEKLFF

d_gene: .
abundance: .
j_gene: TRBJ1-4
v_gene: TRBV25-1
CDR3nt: TGTGCCAGCAGTGAATTCCGAAATGAAAAACTGTTTTTT
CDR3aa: CASSEFRNEKLFF

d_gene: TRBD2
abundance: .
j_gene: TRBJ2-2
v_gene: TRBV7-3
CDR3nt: TGTGCCAGCGGGCTAGCGGGTGACACCGGGGAGCTGTTTTTT
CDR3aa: CASGLAGDTGELFF

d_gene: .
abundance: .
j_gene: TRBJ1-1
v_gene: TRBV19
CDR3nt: TGTGCCAGTACCAGACAGCGGAGCATGAACACTGAAGCTTTCTTT
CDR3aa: CASTRQRSMNTEAFF

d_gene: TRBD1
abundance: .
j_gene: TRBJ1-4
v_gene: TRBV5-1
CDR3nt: TGCGCCAGCAGCTTGAGGGGGCTGGGTGAAAAACTGTTTTTT
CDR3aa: CASSLRGLGEKLFF

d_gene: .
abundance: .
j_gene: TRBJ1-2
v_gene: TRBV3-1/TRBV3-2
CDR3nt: TGTGCCAGCAGCCTCCGACAGGTTTATAGCTACACCTTC
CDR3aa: CASSLRQVYSYTF

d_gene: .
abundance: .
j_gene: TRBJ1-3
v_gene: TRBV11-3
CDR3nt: TGTGCCAGCAGCTTAGTCGGGGGAAGCTCTGGAAACACCATATATTTT
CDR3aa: CASSLVGGSSGNTIYF

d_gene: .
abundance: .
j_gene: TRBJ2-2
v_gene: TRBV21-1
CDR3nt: TGTGCCAGCAGCAAAATCTCCCGGATGATCACCGGGGAGCTGTTTTTT
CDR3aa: CASSKISRMITGELFF

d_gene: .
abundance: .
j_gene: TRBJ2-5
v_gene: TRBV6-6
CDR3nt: TGTGCCAGCAGCTGGGGTGCCCGGGGGCAGATGCTGAGTAGAGAGACCCAGTACTTC
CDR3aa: CASSWGARGQMLSRETQYF

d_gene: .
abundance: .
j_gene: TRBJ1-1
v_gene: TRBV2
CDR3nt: TGTGCCAGCAGTGAAGGCAGGGTCGGAGGAACCGAAGCTTTCTTT
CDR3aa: CASSEGRVGGTEAFF

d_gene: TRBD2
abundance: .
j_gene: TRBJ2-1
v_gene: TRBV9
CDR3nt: TGTGCCAGCAGCGTAACTTATGGGACTAGTGGTGAGCAGTTCTTC
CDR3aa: CASSVTYGTSGEQFF